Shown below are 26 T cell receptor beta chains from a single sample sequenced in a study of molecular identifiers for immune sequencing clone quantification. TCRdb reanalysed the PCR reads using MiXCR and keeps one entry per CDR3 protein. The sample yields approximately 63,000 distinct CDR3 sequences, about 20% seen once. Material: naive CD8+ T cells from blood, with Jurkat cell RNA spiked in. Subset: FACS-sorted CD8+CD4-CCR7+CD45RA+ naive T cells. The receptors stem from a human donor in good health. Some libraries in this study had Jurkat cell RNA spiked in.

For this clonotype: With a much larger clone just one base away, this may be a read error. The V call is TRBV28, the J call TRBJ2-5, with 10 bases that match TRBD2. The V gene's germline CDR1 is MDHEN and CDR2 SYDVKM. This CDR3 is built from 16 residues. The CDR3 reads CAGSFLTSGTGETQYF. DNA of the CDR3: TGTGCCGGCAGTTTCCTTACTAGCGGGACGGGAGAGACCCAGTACTTC.

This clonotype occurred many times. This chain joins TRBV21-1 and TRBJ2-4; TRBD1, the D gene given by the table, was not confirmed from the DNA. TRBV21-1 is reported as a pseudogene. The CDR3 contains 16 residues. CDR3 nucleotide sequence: TGTGCCAGCAGCATTCCGGGACCCCGTACCCAAAACATTCAGTACTTC. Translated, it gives CASSIPGPRTQNIQYF.

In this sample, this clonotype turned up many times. CDR3 loop: CASSYRGVYEQYF. The CDR3 coding sequence is TGTGCCAGCAGTTACAGGGGTGTCTACGAGCAGTACTTC. The J gene is TRBJ2-7, the V gene TRBV27; 7 bases map to TRBD1. V lost 4 bases and J lost 3; bases outside the gene matches: 3. The germline V gene encodes CDR1 MNHEY and CDR2 SMNVEV (reference sequence). This CDR3 has 13 residues.

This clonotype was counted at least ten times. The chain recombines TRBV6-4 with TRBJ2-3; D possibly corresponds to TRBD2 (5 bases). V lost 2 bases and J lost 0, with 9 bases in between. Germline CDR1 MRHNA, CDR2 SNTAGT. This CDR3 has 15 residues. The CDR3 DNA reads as TGTGCCAGCAGTGACCGAGCGGTTAGCACAGATACGCAGTATTTT. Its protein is CASSDRAVSTDTQYF.

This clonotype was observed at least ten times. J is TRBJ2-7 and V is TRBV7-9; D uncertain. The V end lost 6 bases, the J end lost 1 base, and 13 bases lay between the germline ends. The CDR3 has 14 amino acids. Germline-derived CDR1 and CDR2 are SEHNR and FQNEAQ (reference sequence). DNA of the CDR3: TGTGCCAGCAGACCCCAGGACGGGTCCTACGAGCAGTACTTC. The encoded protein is CASRPQDGSYEQYF. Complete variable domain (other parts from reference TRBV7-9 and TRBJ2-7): DTGVSQNPRHKITKRGQNVTFRCDPISEHNRLYWYRQTLGQGPEFLTYFQNEAQLEKSRLLSDRFSAERPKGSFSTLEIQRTEQGDSAMYLCASRPQDGSYEQYFGPGTRLTVT.

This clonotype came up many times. This CDR3 reads CSATQRRETYNEQFF. The CDR3 coding sequence is TGCAGTGCTACCCAACGGAGGGAGACATACAATGAGCAGTTCTTC. The chain joins TRBV20-1 to TRBJ2-1; D may be TRBD2 (6 bases). Between the trimmed V and J ends, which lost 4 bases and 4 bases, there was a span of 17 bases. The CDR3 has 15 residues. Germline V gene data show CDR1 as DFQATT and CDR2 as SNEGSKA (reference sequence).

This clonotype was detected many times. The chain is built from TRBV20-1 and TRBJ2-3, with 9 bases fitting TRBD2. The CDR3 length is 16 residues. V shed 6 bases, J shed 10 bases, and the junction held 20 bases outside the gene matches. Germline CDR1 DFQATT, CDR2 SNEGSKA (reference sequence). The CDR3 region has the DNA TGCAGTGCCCCCCTAACCGGGACTAGCTGGATGGGCGCGCAGTATTTT. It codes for CSAPLTGTSWMGAQYF.

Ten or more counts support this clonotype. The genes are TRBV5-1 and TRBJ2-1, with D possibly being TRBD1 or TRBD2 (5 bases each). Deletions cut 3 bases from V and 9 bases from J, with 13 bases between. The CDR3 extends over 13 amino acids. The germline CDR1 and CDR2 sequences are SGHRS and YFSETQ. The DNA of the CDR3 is TGCGCCAGCAGCTATGGGACCGGTCCTGAGCAGTTCTTC. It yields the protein CASSYGTGPEQFF.

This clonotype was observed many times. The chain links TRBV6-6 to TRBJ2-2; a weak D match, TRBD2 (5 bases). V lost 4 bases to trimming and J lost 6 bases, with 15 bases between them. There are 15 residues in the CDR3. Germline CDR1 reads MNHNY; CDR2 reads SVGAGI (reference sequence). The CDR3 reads CASSFGLPGAGELFF. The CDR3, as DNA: TGTGCCAGCAGTTTTGGACTTCCCGGGGCCGGGGAGCTGTTTTTT.

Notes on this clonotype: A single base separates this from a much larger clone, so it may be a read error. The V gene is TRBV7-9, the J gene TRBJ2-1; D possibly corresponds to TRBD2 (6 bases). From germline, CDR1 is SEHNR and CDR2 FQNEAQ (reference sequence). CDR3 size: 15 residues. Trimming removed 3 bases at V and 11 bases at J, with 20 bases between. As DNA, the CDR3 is TGTGCCAGCAGCTTCTCTTCACCTAGCGCCGATAAGCAGTTCTTC. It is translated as CASSFSSPSADKQFF.

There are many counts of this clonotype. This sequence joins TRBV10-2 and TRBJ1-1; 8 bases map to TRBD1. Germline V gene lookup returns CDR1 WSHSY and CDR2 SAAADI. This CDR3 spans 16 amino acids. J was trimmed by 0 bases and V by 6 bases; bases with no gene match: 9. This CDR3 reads CASRQGQVNMNTEAFF. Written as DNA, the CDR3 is TGCGCCAGCAGACAGGGACAGGTGAATATGAACACTGAAGCTTTCTTT.

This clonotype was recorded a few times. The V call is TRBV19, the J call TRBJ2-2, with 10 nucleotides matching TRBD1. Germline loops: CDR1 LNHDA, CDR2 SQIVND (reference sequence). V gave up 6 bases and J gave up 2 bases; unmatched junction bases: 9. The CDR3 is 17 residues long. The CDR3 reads CASRALGTGDNTGELFF. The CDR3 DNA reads TGTGCCAGTAGAGCGCTCGGGACAGGGGACAACACCGGGGAGCTGTTTTTT.

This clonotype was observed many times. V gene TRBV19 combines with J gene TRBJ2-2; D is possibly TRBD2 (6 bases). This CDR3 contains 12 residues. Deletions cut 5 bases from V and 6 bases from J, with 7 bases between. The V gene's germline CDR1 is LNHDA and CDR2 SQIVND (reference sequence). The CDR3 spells CASSGRSGELFF. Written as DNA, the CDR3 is TGTGCCAGTAGTGGGAGGTCCGGGGAGCTGTTTTTT. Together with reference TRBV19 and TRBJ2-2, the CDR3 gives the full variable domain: DGGITQSPKYLFRKEGQNVTLSCEQNLNHDAMYWYRQDPGQGLRLIYYSQIVNDFQKGDIAEGYSVSREKKESFPLTVTSAQKNPTAFYLCASSGRSGELFFGEGSRLTVL.

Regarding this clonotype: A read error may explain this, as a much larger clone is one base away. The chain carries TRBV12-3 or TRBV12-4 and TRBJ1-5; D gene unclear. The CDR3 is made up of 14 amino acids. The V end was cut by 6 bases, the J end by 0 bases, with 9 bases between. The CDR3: CASRHEDSNQPQHF. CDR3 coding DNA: TGTGCCAGCAGACACGAAGATAGCAATCAGCCCCAGCATTTT.

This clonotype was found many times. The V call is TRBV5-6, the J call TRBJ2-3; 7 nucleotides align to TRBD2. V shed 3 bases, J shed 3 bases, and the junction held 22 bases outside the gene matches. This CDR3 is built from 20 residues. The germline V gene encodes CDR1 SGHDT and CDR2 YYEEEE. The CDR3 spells CASSSPFPRRETLGTDTQYF. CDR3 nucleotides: TGTGCCAGCAGCTCACCGTTTCCTCGGCGGGAGACCCTGGGTACAGATACGCAGTATTTT.

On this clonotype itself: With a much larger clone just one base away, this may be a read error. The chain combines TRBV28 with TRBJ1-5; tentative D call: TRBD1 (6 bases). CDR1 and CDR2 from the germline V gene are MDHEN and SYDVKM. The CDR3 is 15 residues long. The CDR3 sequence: CAGRPRGGANQPQHF. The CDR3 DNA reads TGTGCCGGCAGACCCCGTGGGGGGGCCAATCAGCCCCAGCATTTT.

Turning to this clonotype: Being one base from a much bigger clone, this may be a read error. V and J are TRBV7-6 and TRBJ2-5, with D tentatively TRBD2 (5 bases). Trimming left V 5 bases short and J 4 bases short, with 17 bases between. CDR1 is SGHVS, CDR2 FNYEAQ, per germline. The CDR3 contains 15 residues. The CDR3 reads CASSQHLRDRETQYF. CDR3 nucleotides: TGTGCCAGCAGCCAGCACCTTCGGGATCGAGAGACCCAGTACTTC. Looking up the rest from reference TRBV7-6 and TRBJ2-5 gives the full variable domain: GAGVSQSPRYKVTKRGQDVALRCDPISGHVSLYWYRQALGQGPEFLTYFNYEAQQDKSGLPNDRFSAERPEGSISTLTIQRTEQRDSAMYRCASSQHLRDRETQYFGPGTRLLVL.

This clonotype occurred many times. CDR3: CASSLRSQQETQYF. Here the CDR3 DNA reads TGTGCCAGCAGCTTAAGGTCCCAGCAAGAGACCCAGTACTTC. The rearrangement links TRBV11-1 to TRBJ2-5; D is unresolved. CDR1 and CDR2 from the germline V gene are SGHAT and FQDESV (reference sequence). The length of the CDR3 is 14 residues. Trimming took off 2 bases at V and 2 bases at J, with 9 bases between the two ends.

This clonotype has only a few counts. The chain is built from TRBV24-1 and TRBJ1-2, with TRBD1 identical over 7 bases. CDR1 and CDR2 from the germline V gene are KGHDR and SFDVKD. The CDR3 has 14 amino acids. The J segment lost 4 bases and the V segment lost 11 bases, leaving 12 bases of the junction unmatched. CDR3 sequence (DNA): TGTGCCATTCATACAGGGGACGTTCGCTATGGCTACACCTTC. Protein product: CAIHTGDVRYGYTF.

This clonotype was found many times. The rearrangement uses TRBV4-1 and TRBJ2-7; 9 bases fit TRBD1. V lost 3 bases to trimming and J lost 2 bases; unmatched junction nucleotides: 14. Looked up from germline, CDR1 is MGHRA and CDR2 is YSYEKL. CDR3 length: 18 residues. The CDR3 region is CASSHIGQGRGAPYEQYF. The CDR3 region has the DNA TGCGCCAGCAGCCACATCGGACAGGGGCGCGGGGCCCCCTACGAGCAGTACTTC.

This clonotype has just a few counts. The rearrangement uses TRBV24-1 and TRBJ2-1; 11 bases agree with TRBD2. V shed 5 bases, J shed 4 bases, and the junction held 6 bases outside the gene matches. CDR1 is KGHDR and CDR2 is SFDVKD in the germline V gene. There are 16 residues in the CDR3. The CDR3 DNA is TGTGCCACCAGTGCCAGTAGCGGGAGGGGATACAATGAGCAGTTCTTC. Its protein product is CATSASSGRGYNEQFF.

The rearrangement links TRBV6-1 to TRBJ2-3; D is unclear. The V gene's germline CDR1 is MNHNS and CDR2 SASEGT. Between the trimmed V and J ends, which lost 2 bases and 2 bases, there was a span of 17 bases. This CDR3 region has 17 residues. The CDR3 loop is CASSERDTSPPTDTQYF. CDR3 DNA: TGTGCCAGCAGTGAAAGAGATACTTCACCCCCCACAGATACGCAGTATTTT.

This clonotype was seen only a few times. The CDR3 loop is CASSLEDRSSYEQYF. In DNA, the CDR3 is TGTGCCAGCAGTCTAGAGGACAGAAGCTCCTACGAGCAGTACTTC. The chain couples TRBV12-3 or TRBV12-4 to TRBJ2-7; TRBD1 is a possible D gene (6 bases). Trimming cost V 5 bases and J 0 bases, with 14 bases left between them. This CDR3 region has 15 residues.

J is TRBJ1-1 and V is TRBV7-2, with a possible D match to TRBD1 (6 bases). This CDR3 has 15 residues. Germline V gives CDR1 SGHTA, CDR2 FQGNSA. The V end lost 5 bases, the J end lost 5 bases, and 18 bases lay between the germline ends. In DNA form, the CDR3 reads TGTGCCAGCAGCCATGGCTTGGGGGCAGGTACTGAAGCTTTCTTT. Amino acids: CASSHGLGAGTEAFF.

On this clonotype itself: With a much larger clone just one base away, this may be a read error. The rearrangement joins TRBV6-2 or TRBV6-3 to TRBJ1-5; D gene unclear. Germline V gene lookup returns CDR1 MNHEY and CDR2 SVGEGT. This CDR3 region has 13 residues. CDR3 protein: CAGSYSSNQPQHF. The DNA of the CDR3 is TGTGCCGGCAGTTATTCTAGCAATCAGCCCCAGCATTTT.

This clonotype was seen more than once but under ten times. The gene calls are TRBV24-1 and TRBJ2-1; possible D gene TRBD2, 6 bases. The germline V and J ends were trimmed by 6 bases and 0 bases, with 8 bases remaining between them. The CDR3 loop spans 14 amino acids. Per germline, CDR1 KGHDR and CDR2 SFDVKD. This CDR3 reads CATSHGSSYNEQFF. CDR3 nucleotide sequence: TGTGCCACCAGTCACGGGAGCTCCTACAATGAGCAGTTCTTC.